These 3 T cell receptor beta chains came from one sample sequenced in a study of shared T cell receptors in the human thymus. TCRdb keeps only in-frame clones here, not all; method: immunoSEQ multiplex PCR. The sample contains hundreds of thousands of clones, about 84% of which appear only once. These same records also appear under a second study, on human thymus T cells.

The sample was thymocytes. All receptors come from a boy younger than two with a congenital heart defect.

J is TRBJ1-1 and V is TRBV19; the D gene is possibly TRBD1 (5 bases). Trimming took 4 bases from V and 0 from J, leaving 27 bases between them. The CDR3 has 20 amino acids. The germline V gene encodes CDR1 LNHDA and CDR2 SQIVND (reference sequence). The DNA of the CDR3 is TGTGCCAGTAGTACCACCAGCGTTGGGGGGGAGGGATCGATGAACACTGAAGCTTTCTTT. This sequence encodes CASSTTSVGGEGSMNTEAFF.

This chain connects TRBV25-1 to TRBJ2-7; perhaps TRBD2 as D (5 bases). Germline V gene lookup returns CDR1 MGHDK and CDR2 SYGVNS. The CDR3 sequence is 14 residues long. The ends were cut back, 8 bases at V and 0 bases at J, with 14 bases in the middle. In DNA form, the CDR3 reads TGTGCCAGCGCCGACGCGGGCTCCTCCTACGAGCAGTACTTC. As protein: CASADAGSSYEQYF.

The chain combines TRBV30 with TRBJ1-1; 11 bases are a match to TRBD1. The CDR3 runs 13 residues. Trimming removed 3 bases from V and 4 bases from J; junction bases left unmatched: 1. Germline CDR1 reads GTSNPN; CDR2 reads SVGIG (reference sequence). In nucleotides, the CDR3 is TGTGCCTGGAGAGGGACAGGGGGCACTGAAGCTTTCTTT. Translation: CAWRGTGGTEAFF. Using reference TRBV30 and TRBJ1-1 for the parts outside the CDR3, the full variable domain is SQTIHQWPATLVQPVGSPLSLECTVEGTSNPNLYWYRQAAGRGLQLLFYSVGIGQISSEVPQNLSASRPQDRQFILSSKKLLLSDSGFYLCAWRGTGGTEAFFGQGTRLTVV.